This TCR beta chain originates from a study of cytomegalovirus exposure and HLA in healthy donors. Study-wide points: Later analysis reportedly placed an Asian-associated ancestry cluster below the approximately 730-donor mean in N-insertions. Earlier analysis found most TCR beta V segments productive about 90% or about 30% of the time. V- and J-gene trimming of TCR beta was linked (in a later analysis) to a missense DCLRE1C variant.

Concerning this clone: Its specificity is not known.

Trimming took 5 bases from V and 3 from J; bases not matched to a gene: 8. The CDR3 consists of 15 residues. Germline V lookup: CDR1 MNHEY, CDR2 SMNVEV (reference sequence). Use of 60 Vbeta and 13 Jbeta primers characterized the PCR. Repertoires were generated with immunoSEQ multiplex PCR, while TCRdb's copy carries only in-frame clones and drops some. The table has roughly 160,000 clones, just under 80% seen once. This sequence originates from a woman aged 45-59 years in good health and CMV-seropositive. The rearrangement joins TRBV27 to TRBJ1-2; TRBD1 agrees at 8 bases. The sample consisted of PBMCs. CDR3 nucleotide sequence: TGTGCCAGCAGTACCGAGGACAGGGACTACTATGGCTACACCTTC. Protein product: CASSTEDRDYYGYTF.